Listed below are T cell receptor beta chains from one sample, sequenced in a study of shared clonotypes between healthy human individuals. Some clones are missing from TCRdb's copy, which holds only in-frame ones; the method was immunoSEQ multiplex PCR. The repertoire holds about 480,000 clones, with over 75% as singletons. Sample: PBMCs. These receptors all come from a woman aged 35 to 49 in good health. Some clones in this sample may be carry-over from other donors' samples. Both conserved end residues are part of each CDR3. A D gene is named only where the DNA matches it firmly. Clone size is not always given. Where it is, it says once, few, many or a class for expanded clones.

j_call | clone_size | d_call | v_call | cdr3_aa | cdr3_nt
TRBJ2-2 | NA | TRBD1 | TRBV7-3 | CASSYDRASGELFF | TGTGCCAGCAGCTATGACAGGGCGTCCGGGGAGCTGTTTTTT
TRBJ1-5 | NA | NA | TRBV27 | CASSLGGLLRPQHF | TGTGCCAGCAGTTTAGGCGGGCTTCTTCGGCCCCAGCATTTT
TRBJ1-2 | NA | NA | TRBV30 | CAWGSTAGNYGYTF | TGTGCCTGGGGGTCGACAGCGGGAAACTATGGCTACACCTTC
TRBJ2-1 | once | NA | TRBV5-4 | CASSPEIYNEQFF | TGTGCCAGCAGCCCTGAGATCTACAATGAGCAGTTCTTC
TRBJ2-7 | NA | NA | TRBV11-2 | CASRSIKGSPYEQYF | TGTGCCAGCAGATCGATAAAGGGGTCCCCCTACGAGCAGTACTTC
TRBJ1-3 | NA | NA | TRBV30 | CAWGPTGNTIYF | TGTGCCTGGGGCCCCACGGGAAACACCATATATTTT
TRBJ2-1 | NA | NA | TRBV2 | CASSGGLATYNEQFF | TGTGCCAGCAGTGGCGGTCTAGCGACCTACAATGAGCAGTTCTTC
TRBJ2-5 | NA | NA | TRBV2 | CVSSSPDSLQETQYF | TGTGTCAGCAGTAGCCCGGACAGCCTCCAAGAGACCCAGTACTTC
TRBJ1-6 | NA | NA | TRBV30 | CAWSRGTHQNSPLHF | TGTGCCTGGAGTCGCGGGACACACCAAAATTCACCCCTCCACTTT
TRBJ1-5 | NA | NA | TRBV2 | CASSALGEDQPQHF | TGTGCCAGCAGTGCACTGGGGGAGGATCAGCCCCAGCATTTT
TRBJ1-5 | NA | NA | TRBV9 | CASSVPGVNQPQHF | TGTGCCAGCAGCGTACCCGGGGTCAATCAGCCCCAGCATTTT
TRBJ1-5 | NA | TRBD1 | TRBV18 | CASSLRQGGDQPQHF | TGTGCCAGCTCACTTAGACAGGGAGGGGATCAGCCCCAGCATTTT
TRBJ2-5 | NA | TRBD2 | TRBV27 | CASSRGLAGGQETQYF | TGTGCCAGCAGTAGGGGACTAGCGGGAGGCCAAGAGACCCAGTACTTC
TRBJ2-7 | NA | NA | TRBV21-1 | CDPGPPRTYEQYF | TGTGACCCTGGTCCCCCTCGAACCTACGAGCAGTACTTC
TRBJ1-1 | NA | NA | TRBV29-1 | CSVARGGEAFF | TGCAGCGTTGCGCGGGGGGGTGAAGCTTTCTTT
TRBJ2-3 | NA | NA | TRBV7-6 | CASSLPAGGGTDTQYF | TGTGCCAGCAGCTTACCAGCCGGGGGCGGCACAGATACGCAGTATTTT
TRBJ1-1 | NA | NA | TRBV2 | CASTGGTEAFF | TGTGCCAGCACGGGGGGCACTGAAGCTTTCTTT
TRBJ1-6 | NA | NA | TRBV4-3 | CASSQAVHSPLHF | TGCGCCAGCAGCCAAGCTGTGCATTCACCCCTCCACTTT
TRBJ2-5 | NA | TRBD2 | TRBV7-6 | CASSFVPGGAVETQYF | TGTGCCAGCAGCTTTGTCCCGGGAGGGGCAGTGGAGACCCAGTACTTC
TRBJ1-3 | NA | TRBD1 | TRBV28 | CASSITGAENTIYF | TGTGCCAGCAGTATAACAGGGGCGGAAAACACCATATATTTT
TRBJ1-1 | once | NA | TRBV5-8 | CALRGTVSYTEAFF | TGTGCCCTCCGGGGAACCGTTTCGTACACTGAAGCTTTCTTT
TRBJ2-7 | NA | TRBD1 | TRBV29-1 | CSVGGDRVKNYEQYF | TGCAGCGTTGGGGGGGACAGGGTGAAAAACTACGAGCAGTACTTC
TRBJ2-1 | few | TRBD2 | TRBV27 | CASSPLLAGANEQFF | TGTGCCAGCAGTCCGCTACTAGCGGGGGCCAATGAGCAGTTCTTC
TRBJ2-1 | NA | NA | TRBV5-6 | CASSFRAQPNNEQFF | TGTGCCAGCAGCTTCCGGGCGCAGCCGAACAATGAGCAGTTCTTC
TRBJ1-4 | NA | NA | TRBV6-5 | CASSYNAEGGEKLFF | TGTGCCAGCAGTTACAACGCGGAAGGGGGTGAAAAACTGTTTTTT
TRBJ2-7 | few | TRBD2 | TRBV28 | CASSSLTSGSYEQYF | TGTGCCAGCAGTTCCCTGACTAGCGGGAGTTACGAGCAGTACTTC
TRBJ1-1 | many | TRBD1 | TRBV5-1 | CASSEGQGSTEAFF | TGCGCCAGCTCCGAGGGACAGGGGAGCACTGAAGCTTTCTTT
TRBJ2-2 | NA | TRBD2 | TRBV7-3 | CASSTQPVAGAAGELFF | TGTGCCAGCAGCACCCAACCCGTAGCGGGAGCCGCCGGGGAGCTGTTTTTT
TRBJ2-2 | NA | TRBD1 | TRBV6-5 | CASSSGQGPNTGELFF | TGTGCCAGCAGTTCGGGACAGGGCCCCAACACCGGGGAGCTGTTTTTT
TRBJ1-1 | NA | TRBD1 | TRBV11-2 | CASSFPGGNTEAFF | TGTGCCAGCAGCTTCCCAGGGGGGAACACTGAAGCTTTCTTT
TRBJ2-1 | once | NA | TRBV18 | CASSARDPPYNEQFF | TGTGCCAGCTCAGCCAGGGACCCTCCCTACAATGAGCAGTTCTTC
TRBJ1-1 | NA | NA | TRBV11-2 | CASSLVGQTEAFF | TGTGCCAGCAGCTTAGTAGGGCAGACTGAAGCTTTCTTT
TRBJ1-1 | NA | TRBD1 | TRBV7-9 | CASSFQGGNTEAFF | TGTGCCAGCAGCTTTCAGGGGGGGAACACTGAAGCTTTCTTT
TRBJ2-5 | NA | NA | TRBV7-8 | CASSFGETQYF | TGTGCCAGCAGCTTCGGAGAGACCCAGTACTTC
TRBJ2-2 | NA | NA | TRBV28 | CAILDGGDINTGELFF | TGTGCCATCCTCGACGGGGGAGATATAAACACCGGGGAGCTGTTTTTT
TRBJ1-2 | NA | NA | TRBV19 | CASSIAGLYGYTF | TGTGCCAGTAGTATCGCCGGCCTCTATGGCTACACCTTC
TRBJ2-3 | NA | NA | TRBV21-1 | CASTPLKLAGGYTDTQYF | TGTGCCAGCACCCCCCTCAAGCTAGCGGGAGGGTACACAGATACGCAGTATTTT
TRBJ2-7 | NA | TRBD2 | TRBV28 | CASSLRERDSYEQYF | TGTGCCAGCAGTTTGAGAGAGCGGGACTCCTACGAGCAGTACTTC
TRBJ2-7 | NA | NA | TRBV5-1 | CASHATQGSYEQYF | TGCGCCAGCCACGCCACACAGGGTTCCTACGAGCAGTACTTC
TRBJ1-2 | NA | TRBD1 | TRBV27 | CASSYRTGVGGYTF | TGTGCCAGCAGTTACAGAACAGGGGTAGGTGGCTACACCTTC
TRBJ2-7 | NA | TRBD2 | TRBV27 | CASQTFPSGTYEQYF | TGTGCCAGCCAAACTTTCCCTAGCGGGACCTACGAGCAGTACTTC